This T cell receptor (beta chain) was captured in a study of T cell responses to AZD1222 COVID-19 vaccine. The study, taken as a whole, reports: When two AZD1222 doses had been given, Spike-specific TCR breadth and depth rose.

Germline assignment: CDR1 LGHNA and CDR2 YSLEER. V was trimmed by 3 bases and J by 0 bases, leaving 9 bases between them. The CDR3 is 15 residues long. Worth noting for this clone: Its antigen is as yet unknown.

Assay: immunoSEQ multiplex PCR; the TCRdb copy retains only in-frame clones and omits some. Of tens of thousands of clones listed, roughly 90% are singletons. The sequences come from peripheral blood, collected 28 days after the second AZD1222 dose. This clonotype was obtained from an adult who received the AZD1222 COVID-19 vaccine. The genes are TRBV4-3 and TRBJ2-4; D not resolved. The CDR3 sequence: CASSHSAEAKNIQYF. The CDR3 DNA sequence: TGCGCCAGCAGCCATAGTGCAGAAGCCAAAAACATTCAGTACTTC.